This record looks at one TCR beta chain sequence and its context. This sample is drawn from a study of blood T cell repertoires in COVID-19. Using immunoSEQ multiplex PCR, the repertoire was profiled, and TCRdb retains in-frame clones only, with some absent. The profile shows about 220,000 clones, roughly 80% of them singletons. Trimming cost V 4 bases and J 8 bases, with 8 bases left between them. The germline V gene encodes CDR1 SGHNT and CDR2 YYREEE (reference sequence). The CDR3 loop spans 11 amino acids. The sample was peripheral blood. This chain links TRBV5-4 with TRBJ2-3; possible D gene TRBD1, 5 bases. The sequence came from a human donor in a cohort sampled during active COVID-19. The CDR3, as DNA: TGTGCCAGCAGCGGGGCAGGTACGCAGTATTTT. This codes for CASSGAGTQYF.